The present entry profiles one T cell receptor (beta chain) with its context. Profiling relied on immunoSEQ multiplex PCR, and the TCRdb table lists in-frame clones only, not all of them. The sample has roughly 120,000 clones, around 89% seen once; the top ten hold less than 4%. The data originate from a study of control samples from healthy donors and cancer patients. The V gene's germline CDR1 is KGHSH and CDR2 LQKENI. There are 14 residues in the CDR3. V lost 5 bases, J lost 6 bases, and 8 bases stayed unmatched. Specimen: PBMCs. The chain employs TRBV18 and TRBJ1-2, with 8 bases matching TRBD1. This sequence originates from a woman aged 55-69 years with lung cancer. The CDR3 spells CASSVGTGGDGYTF. CDR3 DNA sequence: TGTGCCAGCTCAGTCGGGACAGGAGGGGATGGCTACACCTTC.